The T cell receptor (beta chain) described here comes from a study of blood T cell repertoires in COVID-19. Background on the study: Samples came from the United States, Italy and Spain, spanning acute and convalescent COVID-19. The analysed material was cDNA or gDNA that came from T cells, B-cell-depleted T cells, or PBMCs.

Per the study methods: How many nucleated cells were present was estimated from reference gene primer amplification. The protocol was immunoSEQ multiplex PCR, while the TCRdb copy is restricted to in-frame clones and leaves out a portion. Clone size and the V and J calls come from that table; the DNA yielded D and trimming. The sample has about 46,000 clones; 83% are singletons. This clone occurred a few times. The source of this sequence is a woman of 80 years or more with acute or convalescent COVID-19. The sample taken for sequencing was peripheral blood.

The CDR3 coding sequence is TGTGCCAGCAGCTTAGGGACAGGGGAACTCTCACCCCTCCACTTT. Amino acid sequence: CASSLGTGELSPLHF. The chain joins TRBV7-9 to TRBJ1-6, with 9 bases fitting TRBD1. Germline V gene sequence: CDR1 SEHNR, CDR2 FQNEAQ (reference sequence). CDR3 size: 15 residues. The V gene end was trimmed by 1 base and the J gene end by 10 bases; junction bases not matched to a gene: 5.